This TCR beta chain was captured by sequencing in a study of identical twins. Trimming cost V 5 bases and J 10 bases; bases outside gene matches: 10. CDR3 length: 13 amino acids. MiXCR, applied by TCRdb to the 5' RACE reads, yields one record per CDR3 protein. Of about 300,000 distinct CDR3 sequences in the sample, 9% to 15% were seen once. The sample was also reused in another study, on yellow fever vaccine responses in identical twins.

The chain combines TRBV12-3 or TRBV12-4 with TRBJ1-1; TRBD1 matches 7 bases. This receptor was taken from a woman aged 18-29 years in good health. Input material: CD8+ T cells sorted from blood. The DNA of the CDR3 is TGTGCCAGCAGTACGACAGGGTGGGTCGGAGCTTTCTTT. As protein: CASSTTGWVGAFF.